The 25 T cell receptor beta chains below all came from one sample that was sequenced in a study of cytomegalovirus exposure and HLA in healthy donors. Use of 60 Vbeta and 13 Jbeta primers characterized the PCR. Clones were sequenced by immunoSEQ multiplex PCR, and TCRdb holds only the in-frame ones, with some missing. The sample comprises some 150,000 clones, more than 60% of which are singletons, and about 4.5% rests with the top ten. The material sequenced was PBMCs. The receptors originated from a man aged 35 to 55 in good health and CMV-seronegative.

This clone was counted once. V usage is TRBV7-6 and J usage is TRBJ2-7, with D possibly TRBD2 on 5 matching bases. Germline-derived CDR1 and CDR2 are SGHVS and FNYEAQ. The length of the CDR3 is 14 residues. V was pared by 5 bases and J by 6 bases, with 17 bases between. Written as DNA, the CDR3 is TGTGCCAGCAGCCCCTTGACGGCGGGCAGCGAGCAGTACTTC. It specifies CASSPLTAGSEQYF. Looking up the rest from reference TRBV7-6 and TRBJ2-7 gives the full variable domain: GAGVSQSPRYKVTKRGQDVALRCDPISGHVSLYWYRQALGQGPEFLTYFNYEAQQDKSGLPNDRFSAERPEGSISTLTIQRTEQRDSAMYRCASSPLTAGSEQYFGPGTRLTVT.

The DNA for the CDR3 is TGTGCCAGCAGCTTGCGGCAGGTTCGGGAGACCCAGTACTTC. It is translated as CASSLRQVRETQYF. V and J are TRBV5-4 and TRBJ2-5; no firm D call. CDR3 length: 14 residues. Germline CDR1 and CDR2: SGHNT and YYREEE (reference sequence). Trimming took off 1 base at V and 5 bases at J, with 12 bases between the two ends.

The chain carries TRBV13 and TRBJ1-2; no clear D gene. The CDR3 length is 15 residues. Germline CDR1 and CDR2: PRHDT and FYEKMQ (reference sequence). With 0 bases removed from V and 6 bases from J, the gap between germline ends came to 14 bases. CDR3 coding DNA: TGTGCCAGCAGCTTAGGAGCGGTTTCCCTCCATGGCTACACCTTC. It codes for CASSLGAVSLHGYTF.

V usage is TRBV5-1 and J usage is TRBJ1-4; 8 nucleotides align to TRBD1. The CDR3 is 15 residues long. Trimming at V came to 2 bases and at J to 1 base, leaving 1 base not matched to a gene. CDR1 is SGHRS, CDR2 YFSETQ, per germline. For the CDR3, the DNA is TGCGCCAGCAGCTTCGGGACAGGAACTAATGAAAAACTGTTTTTT. Encoded protein: CASSFGTGTNEKLFF.

This clone was seen just once. The CDR3: CASSQDDRGGYGYTF. CDR3 coding DNA: TGTGCCAGCAGCCAAGACGACAGGGGGGGCTACGGCTACACCTTC. V is TRBV4-2 and J is TRBJ1-2; 9 nucleotides align to TRBD1. V was clipped by 0 bases and J by 8 bases; unmatched bases: 7. CDR1 and CDR2 from the germline V gene are LGHNA and YNFKEQ. The CDR3 is 15 amino acids.

The V and J genes are TRBV5-6 and TRBJ2-5; unclear D gene. This CDR3 comprises 14 residues. The V and J ends lost 2 bases and 3 bases respectively, with 11 bases between them. From germline, CDR1 is SGHDT and CDR2 YYEEEE. The CDR3 DNA is TGTGCCAGCAGCTTCCGAGTAATTGAAGAGACCCAGTACTTC. Protein product: CASSFRVIEETQYF.

Remarks on this clone: Other DNA sequences from this sample encode an identical CDR3 as well. The rearrangement uses TRBV20-1 and TRBJ2-7, with a possible D match to TRBD2 (5 bases). Germline assignment: CDR1 DFQATT and CDR2 SNEGSKA (reference sequence). The CDR3 totals 11 residues. V lost 1 base and J lost 7, with 8 bases in between. DNA of the CDR3: TGCAGTGCTAGAGGACCGGGGGAGCAGTACTTC. It codes for CSARGPGEQYF.

Concerning this clone: At the DNA level, this CDR3 is encoded by other sequences in the same sample as well. The chain combines TRBV9 with TRBJ1-2, with 7 bases identical to TRBD1. V dropped 3 bases and J dropped 4; count of bases not matched to a gene: 3. The germline V gene has CDR1 SGDLS and CDR2 YYNGEE. The CDR3 spans 13 residues. The CDR3 bases are TGTGCCAGCAGCGCGGGGACAGCCTATGGCTACACCTTC. Translating gives CASSAGTAYGYTF.

CDR3 region: CASSQDLSSTDTQYF. The CDR3, as DNA: TGCGCCAGCAGCCAAGATCTATCTAGCACAGATACGCAGTATTTT. J is TRBJ2-3 and V is TRBV4-3; D gene uncertain. Germline assignment: CDR1 LGHNA and CDR2 YSLEER. This CDR3 region has 15 residues. The V end lost 0 bases, the J end lost 0 bases, and 7 bases lay between the germline ends.

V is TRBV7-2 and J is TRBJ1-1; D possibly corresponds to TRBD1 (5 bases). The CDR3 sequence is 13 residues long. Trimming took off 6 bases at V and 0 bases at J, with 8 bases between the two ends. CDR1 SGHTA and CDR2 FQGNSA come from the germline V gene. The CDR3 sequence: CASRRGMNTEAFF. CDR3 nucleotide sequence: TGTGCCAGCAGAAGGGGCATGAACACTGAAGCTTTCTTT.

The chain combines TRBV19 with TRBJ2-1; 7 nucleotides agree with TRBD1. The CDR3 is 16 residues long. V was clipped by 5 bases and J by 0 bases; unmatched bases: 7. Germline CDR1 LNHDA, CDR2 SQIVND (reference sequence). CDR3 in amino acids: CASSARQGASYNEQFF. The CDR3, as DNA: TGTGCCAGTAGTGCCCGACAGGGAGCCTCCTACAATGAGCAGTTCTTC.

This chain links TRBV30 with TRBJ2-1; TRBD2 matches at 9 bases. Per the germline V gene, CDR1 is GTSNPN and CDR2 is SVGIG (reference sequence). The CDR3 extends over 14 amino acids. V dropped 1 base and J dropped 7; count of bases not matched to a gene: 5. The CDR3 bases are TGTGCCTGGAGTGGGGGCGGGGGGGATAATGAGCAGTTCTTC. Its translation is CAWSGGGGDNEQFF.

The chain couples TRBV27 to TRBJ2-4; weak D call: TRBD2 (5 bases). This CDR3 has 14 residues. Trimming left V 0 bases short and J 2 bases short, with 5 bases between. In germline, CDR1 is MNHEY, CDR2 SMNVEV (reference sequence). CDR3 region: CASSLSGTKNIQYF. The CDR3 DNA sequence: TGTGCCAGCAGTTTATCCGGGACCAAAAACATTCAGTACTTC.

The DNA for the CDR3 is TGTGCCAGCGCCAACCGGGGTAACGAGCAGTACTTC. Translation gives CASANRGNEQYF. The chain has TRBV5-8 and TRBJ2-7; TRBD2 is a possible D gene (5 bases). V was pared by 7 bases and J by 5 bases, with 13 bases between. CDR3 length equals 12 residues. CDR1 and CDR2 (germline): SGHTS, YDEGEE.

This clone was counted once. The rearrangement uses TRBV7-6 and TRBJ2-1; TRBD2 might be the D (6 bases). The CDR3 consists of 16 residues. The V gene lost 1 base and the J gene lost 7 bases, with 17 bases spanning the gap. Germline V gene lookup returns CDR1 SGHVS and CDR2 FNYEAQ. In DNA form, the CDR3 reads TGTGCCAGCAGCTTAGGAGTGTGGGGGGAGGAAAATGAGCAGTTCTTC. This encodes CASSLGVWGEENEQFF.

V usage is TRBV5-5 and J usage is TRBJ1-4, with D possibly TRBD1 on 6 matching bases. V lost 0 bases to trimming and J lost 4 bases, with 16 bases between them. The CDR3 sequence is 17 residues long. CDR1 and CDR2 (germline): SGHKS, YYEKEE (reference sequence). The DNA of the CDR3 is TGTGCCAGCAGCTTGGGACAGGAGTTGATCCGTAATGAAAAACTGTTTTTT. Its protein product is CASSLGQELIRNEKLFF.

V is TRBV30 and J is TRBJ2-3; 7 bases map to TRBD1. V lost 3 bases and J lost 4; bases outside the gene matches: 7. The CDR3 covers 14 residues. Looked up from germline, CDR1 is GTSNPN and CDR2 is SVGIG (reference sequence). This CDR3 reads CAWSPLQGADTQYF. The CDR3 nucleotides are TGTGCCTGGAGCCCCCTGCAGGGGGCAGATACGCAGTATTTT. The full variable domain, rest sourced from reference TRBV30 and TRBJ2-3, is SQTIHQWPATLVQPVGSPLSLECTVEGTSNPNLYWYRQAAGRGLQLLFYSVGIGQISSEVPQNLSASRPQDRQFILSSKKLLLSDSGFYLCAWSPLQGADTQYFGPGTRLTVL.

The CDR3 region has the DNA TGTGCCAGCAGCGTAGTAGAGAGCTCCTACAATGAGCAGTTCTTC. The encoded protein is CASSVVESSYNEQFF. The chain is built from TRBV9 and TRBJ2-1; unclear D gene. CDR3 length: 15 amino acids. The V gene lost 0 bases and the J gene lost 0 bases, with 7 bases spanning the gap. Looked up from germline, CDR1 is SGDLS and CDR2 is YYNGEE.

This clone has just a few counts. This chain connects TRBV5-1 to TRBJ2-1; tentatively, D is TRBD2 (6 bases). The germline V gene encodes CDR1 SGHRS and CDR2 YFSETQ. CDR3 length: 17 amino acids. V was shortened by 2 bases and J by 0 bases, with 15 bases between the two germline ends. The CDR3 DNA sequence: TGCGCCAGCAGCTTCCGAACGCGGGGAAGCTCCTACAATGAGCAGTTCTTC. As protein: CASSFRTRGSSYNEQFF.

The chain carries TRBV10-3 and TRBJ2-2; 10 positions match TRBD2. The ends lost 0 bases at V and 2 bases at J; junction bases unmatched: 12. Per germline, CDR1 ENHRY and CDR2 SYGVKD. This CDR3 contains 20 residues. The DNA for the CDR3 is TGTGCCATCAGTGAGTCGATAAACGTCCGGACTAGCGGCAACACCGGGGAGCTGTTTTTT. This sequence encodes CAISESINVRTSGNTGELFF.

The chain combines TRBV5-1 with TRBJ1-2, with 8 bases lining up with TRBD1. Trimming at V came to 3 bases and at J to 4 bases, leaving 2 bases not matched to a gene. Germline loops: CDR1 SGHRS, CDR2 YFSETQ. The CDR3 extends over 13 amino acids. The CDR3 region is CASSSQGAYGYTF. CDR3 nucleotide sequence: TGCGCCAGCAGCTCCCAGGGGGCCTATGGCTACACCTTC.

This rearrangement joins TRBV29-1 to TRBJ2-1, with a possible D match to TRBD1 (6 bases). The germline V and J ends were trimmed by 4 bases and 2 bases, with 12 bases remaining between them. This CDR3 region has 14 residues. Germline CDR1 SQVTM, CDR2 ANQGSEA. This CDR3 reads CSVAGQGTYNEQFF. The CDR3 region has the DNA TGCAGCGTTGCCGGGCAGGGGACCTACAATGAGCAGTTCTTC.

This clone turned up a few times. V usage is TRBV5-6 and J usage is TRBJ2-7; 7 nucleotides match TRBD2. CDR1 is SGHDT, CDR2 YYEEEE, per germline. This CDR3 is 15 amino acids long. The trim removed 0 bases at V and 4 bases at J, leaving 7 bases unmatched. CDR3 nucleotide sequence: TGTGCCAGCAGCTTGGTGGGGGGGGTATTTTACGAGCAGTACTTC. Its protein product is CASSLVGGVFYEQYF.

This chain links TRBV5-6 with TRBJ2-2; D may be TRBD2 (5 bases). V lost 0 bases and J 7 bases, leaving 13 bases between the germline ends. The CDR3 has 15 residues. Germline lookup yields CDR1 SGHDT and CDR2 YYEEEE. This CDR3 reads CASSLETGSIGELFF. CDR3 DNA: TGTGCCAGCAGCTTGGAGACGGGGTCTATCGGGGAGCTGTTTTTT. The full variable domain, with the rest looked up from reference TRBV5-6 and TRBJ2-2, is DAGVTQSPTHLIKTRGQQVTLRCSPKSGHDTVSWYQQALGQGPQFIFQYYEEEERQRGNFPDRFSGHQFPNYSSELNVNALLLGDSALYLCASSLETGSIGELFFGEGSRLTVL.

The V call is TRBV5-1, the J call TRBJ2-1; possible D gene TRBD1, 6 bases. CDR1 is SGHRS and CDR2 is YFSETQ in the germline V gene. The CDR3 has 14 amino acids. V lost 1 base, J lost 13 bases, and 18 bases lay in between. In DNA, the CDR3 is TGCGCCAGCAGCTTGCAGGACAGCCAGGGGAGCCAGTTCTTC. It specifies CASSLQDSQGSQFF.